This T cell receptor (beta chain) appears in the sequencing data of a study of T cells in localized non-small cell lung cancer. Points from the study as a whole: The study sequenced only one region of the tumor. As a result, intratumor heterogeneity could not be excluded and remains possible.

Here immunoSEQ multiplex PCR was the method, and the copy in TCRdb shows in-frame clones only, minus some. The sample carries about 1,400 clones, approximately 25% recorded once. The germline gives CDR1 LNHDA, CDR2 SQIVND (reference sequence). The ends lost 4 bases at V and 8 bases at J; junction bases unmatched: 6. This CDR3 comprises 15 residues. Comments on this clone: Antigen: not known.

The V and J genes are TRBV19 and TRBJ2-1, with 12 bases identical to TRBD1. The source was lung tumor tissue, collected before any cancer treatment. This clonotype was sampled from a male donor aged 60 or over with stage I squamous cell lung carcinoma. The CDR3 nucleotides read TGTGCCAGTAGTACCGGGACAGGGGGCTTGTATGAGCAGTTCTTC. Protein: CASSTGTGGLYEQFF.